This passage covers 26 T cell receptor beta chains from one sample sequenced in a study of blood T cell repertoires in COVID-19. Method: immunoSEQ multiplex PCR; TCRdb's copy keeps in-frame clones and lacks some. The sample records 300,000 to 350,000 clones, approximately 90% being singletons. The sequencing input was peripheral blood. The receptors were sampled from a man between 18 and 35 years old with active or convalescent COVID-19.

In DNA, the CDR3 is TGTGCCAGCAGCCGAACAGCCGTAACGGAAAAACTGTTTTTT. This encodes CASSRTAVTEKLFF. This chain connects TRBV5-5 to TRBJ1-4; D is ambiguous. There are 14 residues in the CDR3. The germline V gene encodes CDR1 SGHKS and CDR2 YYEKEE (reference sequence). V lost 4 bases and J 8 bases, leaving 15 bases between the germline ends.

The CDR3 loop is CASSFSGTQYF. The CDR3 nucleotides are TGTGCCAGCAGCTTCTCGGGTACGCAGTATTTT. This chain links TRBV5-4 with TRBJ2-3; unclear D gene. The germline V gene has CDR1 SGHNT and CDR2 YYREEE (reference sequence). The CDR3 has 11 amino acids. Trimming stripped 2 bases from V and 8 bases from J, with 6 bases between.

The chain employs TRBV5-6 and TRBJ2-7; possible D gene TRBD1, 6 bases. The ends were cut back, 4 bases at V and 4 bases at J, with 15 bases in the middle. Germline loops: CDR1 SGHDT, CDR2 YYEEEE. This CDR3 comprises 14 residues. The CDR3 bases are TGTGCCAGCAGCAAGCCGGGACAAGAATACGAGCAGTACTTC. Its protein is CASSKPGQEYEQYF.

This chain connects TRBV5-1 to TRBJ2-3; 9 bases agree with TRBD1. Per the germline V gene, CDR1 is SGHRS and CDR2 is YFSETQ. J lost 4 bases, V lost 3 bases, and 6 bases had no gene match. This CDR3 is 15 amino acids long. CDR3 bases: TGCGCCAGCAGCTACACAGGGGGCCGGGCAGATACGCAGTATTTT. This gives the protein CASSYTGGRADTQYF. The full variable domain, in which reference TRBV5-1 and TRBJ2-3 provide the parts outside the CDR3, is KAGVTQTPRYLIKTRGQQVTLSCSPISGHRSVSWYQQTPGQGLQFLFEYFSETQRNKGNFPGRFSGRQFSNSRSEMNVSTLELGDSALYLCASSYTGGRADTQYFGPGTRLTVL.

This CDR3 is CAIRPSEWGRLTDTQYF. For the CDR3, the DNA is TGTGCCATCAGGCCCAGCGAGTGGGGGCGGTTGACAGATACGCAGTATTTT. The gene calls are TRBV10-3 and TRBJ2-3; D is possibly TRBD1 (6 bases). Germline CDR1 and CDR2: ENHRY and SYGVKD. With 6 bases removed from V and 3 bases from J, the gap between germline ends came to 22 bases. The CDR3 is 17 residues long.

The chain joins TRBV7-7 to TRBJ2-3, with a possible D match to TRBD2 (6 bases). This CDR3 comprises 13 residues. CDR1 is SSHAT, CDR2 FNYEAQ, per germline (reference sequence). Trimming shortened V by 0 bases and J by 9 bases, and 10 bases separated the two germline ends. The CDR3 here is CASSLAEGGTQYF. In DNA, the CDR3 is TGTGCCAGCAGCTTAGCGGAAGGAGGGACGCAGTATTTT.

This clone was recorded only once. The chain's CDR3 is CASSSRGGHYGYTF. The CDR3 DNA is TGTGCCAGCAGCTCCCGAGGGGGACACTATGGCTACACCTTC. The chain employs TRBV5-8 and TRBJ1-2, with a possible D match to TRBD1 (6 bases). V was clipped by 3 bases and J by 3 bases, with 12 bases between them. CDR3 length: 14 residues. Germline CDR1 and CDR2: SGHTS and YDEGEE.

The CDR3 loop reads CAWSEGAQPQHF. CDR3 in DNA: TGTGCCTGGAGTGAGGGGGCTCAGCCCCAGCATTTT. The chain is built from TRBV30 and TRBJ1-5, with 7 bases fitting TRBD1. Germline lookup yields CDR1 GTSNPN and CDR2 SVGIG (reference sequence). J gave up 6 bases and V 1 base, and 0 bases lay outside the gene matches. The CDR3 runs 12 residues.

The chain is built from TRBV12-3 or TRBV12-4 and TRBJ1-6; D unresolved. The CDR3 extends over 12 amino acids. V lost 6 bases and J 7 bases, leaving 7 bases between the germline ends. CDR3: CASRQSNSPLHF. The DNA of the CDR3 is TGTGCCAGCAGACAGAGCAATTCACCCCTCCACTTT.

The chain carries TRBV3-1 (or the pseudogene TRBV3-2) and TRBJ1-1, with D tentatively TRBD1 (6 bases). V was trimmed by 4 bases and J by 10 bases, leaving 10 bases between them. CDR1 and CDR2 (germline): LGHDT, YNNKEL (reference sequence). This CDR3 spans 11 amino acids. CDR3 sequence (DNA): TGTGCCAGCAGCCCGGGACACGGAGCTTTCTTT. Translated, it gives CASSPGHGAFF.

This sequence joins TRBV5-6 and TRBJ2-3; 7 nucleotides align to TRBD2. The CDR3 is made up of 15 amino acids. Germline V gene sequence: CDR1 SGHDT, CDR2 YYEEEE. J was trimmed by 2 bases and V by 5 bases; bases with no gene match: 8. CDR3 sequence (DNA): TGTGCCAGCAGTTTAGCGGGCAGCTACACAGATACGCAGTATTTT. Encoded protein: CASSLAGSYTDTQYF.

V and J are TRBV27 and TRBJ2-7, with no clear D. The CDR3 is made up of 13 amino acids. Per the germline V gene, CDR1 is MNHEY and CDR2 is SMNVEV (reference sequence). V was shortened by 1 base and J by 6 bases, with 10 bases between the two germline ends. CDR3 loop: CASSLCEFCEQYF. CDR3 sequence (DNA): TGTGCCAGCAGTTTATGCGAGTTTTGCGAGCAGTACTTC.

The chain links TRBV9 to TRBJ1-2; D ambiguous. The CDR3 contains 14 residues. Trimming shortened V by 5 bases and J by 7 bases, and 18 bases separated the two germline ends. Germline CDR1 and CDR2: SGDLS and YYNGEE. The chain's CDR3 is CASRPKSPTSGYTF. The CDR3 region has the DNA TGTGCCAGCAGACCCAAAAGTCCGACATCTGGCTACACCTTC.

V and J are TRBV6-5 and TRBJ2-1; 8 bases align to TRBD2. The germline CDR1 and CDR2 sequences are MNHEY and SVGAGI. The junction had 7 bases not matched to a gene; V was cut back by 2 bases and J by 7 bases. This CDR3 region has 15 residues. CDR3 region: CASSYERGRLNEQFF. CDR3 DNA sequence: TGTGCCAGCAGTTACGAGCGGGGGCGTCTAAATGAGCAGTTCTTC.

The rearrangement links TRBV7-6 to TRBJ2-7; D call uncertain. Germline assignment: CDR1 SGHVS and CDR2 FNYEAQ. The CDR3 length is 14 residues. V shed 1 base and J shed 5 bases, with 12 bases lying between them. CDR3 in amino acids: CASSLVLSSHEQYF. DNA for the CDR3: TGTGCCAGCAGCTTAGTCTTATCTTCCCACGAGCAGTACTTC.

The CDR3 sequence: CASSQGILAGVTDTQYF. The CDR3, as DNA: TGCGCCAGCAGCCAAGGGATTCTAGCGGGAGTCACAGATACGCAGTATTTT. The chain combines TRBV4-1 with TRBJ2-3, with 10 positions matching TRBD2. V shed 1 base, J shed 2 bases, and the junction held 6 bases outside the gene matches. The CDR3 loop spans 17 amino acids. Germline V gene data show CDR1 as MGHRA and CDR2 as YSYEKL.

The chain is built from TRBV12-3 or TRBV12-4 and TRBJ2-7; D is perhaps TRBD2 (5 bases). The CDR3 has 12 amino acids. V lost 8 bases, J lost 5 bases, and 13 bases lay in between. DNA for the CDR3: TGTGCCAGCTCAACGGGGTTTCACGAGCAGTACTTC. Its translation: CASSTGFHEQYF.

The rearrangement uses TRBV28 and TRBJ2-7; 14 nucleotides line up with TRBD2. Germline V gene data show CDR1 as MDHEN and CDR2 as SYDVKM. The CDR3 runs to 15 residues. Losses at the gene ends were 6 bases for V and 4 bases for J; bases not matched to a gene: 5. The chain's CDR3 is CASSLGLAGGYEQYF. The DNA for the CDR3 is TGTGCCAGCAGCCTAGGACTAGCGGGAGGTTACGAGCAGTACTTC.

The chain is built from TRBV28 and TRBJ2-3; possibly TRBD1 for D (5 bases). Trimming removed 5 bases at V and 4 bases at J, with 16 bases between. CDR3 length: 15 amino acids. Looked up from germline, CDR1 is MDHEN and CDR2 is SYDVKM. CDR3 loop: CASSKGFWVADTQYF. The CDR3 coding sequence is TGTGCCAGCAGTAAGGGGTTTTGGGTTGCAGATACGCAGTATTTT.

This rearrangement joins TRBV23-1 to TRBJ2-1; D call uncertain. TRBV23-1 is an ORF; its function is uncertain. The CDR3 is made up of 13 amino acids. This CDR3 is CPRAPGSYNEQFF. In DNA form, the CDR3 reads TGCCCCCGTGCACCCGGCTCCTACAATGAGCAGTTCTTC.

This rearrangement joins TRBV27 to TRBJ1-2, with D hard to call. Trimming left V 6 bases short and J 1 base short, with 6 bases between. The length of the CDR3 is 12 residues. Germline CDR1 reads MNHEY; CDR2 reads SMNVEV (reference sequence). The CDR3 nucleotides are TGTGCCAGCAGAACAGTTAACTATGGCTACACCTTC. Residues: CASRTVNYGYTF.

The chain links TRBV28 to TRBJ2-7; D is undetermined. V lost 6 bases, J lost 12 bases, and 27 bases lay in between. The CDR3 contains 15 residues. Germline CDR1 reads MDHEN; CDR2 reads SYDVKM. The CDR3 sequence: CASSLAPSRGSASYF. CDR3 nucleotide sequence: TGTGCCAGCAGCTTGGCCCCGAGTCGCGGTTCCGCTTCGTACTTC.

Turning to this clone: This sample includes further DNA sequences coding for the same CDR3. The chain uses TRBV5-1 and TRBJ2-7; the match to TRBD2 covers 7 bases. Germline V CDR1 and CDR2: SGHRS, YFSETQ. The CDR3 runs to 14 residues. J lost 2 bases, V lost 1 base, and 3 bases had no gene match. The CDR3 DNA reads as TGCGCCAGCAGCTTGCTTGCGGGAGCCTACGAGCAGTACTTC. Its protein product is CASSLLAGAYEQYF. Complete variable domain (other parts from reference TRBV5-1 and TRBJ2-7): KAGVTQTPRYLIKTRGQQVTLSCSPISGHRSVSWYQQTPGQGLQFLFEYFSETQRNKGNFPGRFSGRQFSNSRSEMNVSTLELGDSALYLCASSLLAGAYEQYFGPGTRLTVT.

The chain couples TRBV11-2 to TRBJ2-5; 16 bases line up with TRBD2. The CDR3 is made up of 15 amino acids. After removal of 3 bases from V and 5 bases from J, the junction contained 0 bases not matched to a gene. The germline gives CDR1 SGHAT, CDR2 FQNNGV. CDR3 nucleotides: TGTGCCAGCAGCTTGGGACTAGCGGGGGGGGAGACCCAGTACTTC. It translates to CASSLGLAGGETQYF. Complete variable domain (other parts from reference TRBV11-2 and TRBJ2-5): EAGVAQSPRYKIIEKRQSVAFWCNPISGHATLYWYQQILGQGPKLLIQFQNNGVVDDSQLPKDRFSAERLKGVDSTLKIQPAKLEDSAVYLCASSLGLAGGETQYFGPGTRLLVL.

This clone was counted a few times. Compared with germline, one end of the junction differs, possibly owing to a read error. This chain links TRBV2 with TRBJ2-7; 8 nucleotides align to TRBD2. Germline assignment: CDR1 SNHLY and CDR2 FYNNEI. This CDR3 has 11 residues. The CDR3 region is CASSELAGHHF. CDR3 coding DNA: TGTGCCAGCAGTGAATTAGCGGGACACCACTTC. Drawing the rest from reference TRBV2 and TRBJ2-7, the complete variable domain is EPEVTQTPSHQVTQMGQEVILRCVPISNHLYFYWYRQILGQKVEFLVSFYNNEISEKSEIFDDQFSVERPDGSNFTLKIRSTKLEDSAMYFCASSELAGHHFGPGTRLTVT.

The chain is built from TRBV7-3 and TRBJ2-1, with TRBD2 identical over 9 bases. Germline CDR1 reads SGHTA; CDR2 reads FQGTGA. The CDR3 is 12 amino acids. The V gene end was trimmed by 5 bases and the J gene end by 10 bases; junction bases not matched to a gene: 3. CDR3 amino acids: CASSPGTSEQFF. In nucleotides, the CDR3 is TGTGCCAGCAGCCCCGGGACTAGCGAGCAGTTCTTC. The full variable domain, in which reference TRBV7-3 and TRBJ2-1 provide the parts outside the CDR3, is GAGVSQTPSNKVTEKGKYVELRCDPISGHTALYWYRQSLGQGPEFLIYFQGTGAADDSGLPNDRFFAVRPEGSVSTLKIQRTERGDSAVYLCASSPGTSEQFFGPGTRLTVL.